These 30 T cell receptor beta chains were sequenced from one sample in a study of T-cell memory formation after mild COVID-19. Each CDR3 protein is one row after TCRdb ran MiXCR on the 5' RACE reads. The table has about 140,000 distinct CDR3 sequences, about 14% seen once. Sequenced material: PBMCs or a T cell subset sorted from them (not recorded which). The receptors here all came from an adult woman who had mild COVID-19 (a few samples of this study predate the infection). Cell type and time point are not known.

The chain uses TRBV2 and TRBJ2-7; TRBD1 aligns across 8 bases. With V trimmed by 2 bases and J by 4 bases, 7 bases remained unmatched. Germline V gene lookup returns CDR1 SNHLY and CDR2 FYNNEI. The CDR3 has 15 residues. The CDR3 DNA reads as TGTGCCAGCAGTGAAACCCGGGACAGGTCATACGAGCAGTACTTC. Translating gives CASSETRDRSYEQYF.

In its sample, this clonotype was seen a few times. The chain is built from TRBV2 and TRBJ2-4; the D is unclear. The CDR3 has 13 residues. V was pared by 7 bases and J by 7 bases, with 14 bases between. Germline CDR1 and CDR2: SNHLY and FYNNEI. In DNA form, the CDR3 reads TGTGCCAGCAAAGACTGGGCGAGTAACATTCAGTACTTC. Amino acids: CASKDWASNIQYF.

This clonotype was seen only a few times. The chain couples TRBV5-1 to TRBJ2-5; the D gene is possibly TRBD2 (6 bases). The CDR3 covers 15 residues. CDR1 is SGHRS, CDR2 YFSETQ, per germline. V lost 5 bases, J lost 5 bases, and 19 bases lay in between. The CDR3 sequence is CASSPVGGPGETQYF. In nucleotides, the CDR3 is TGCGCCAGCAGTCCGGTGGGGGGTCCAGGCGAGACCCAGTACTTC.

This chain uses TRBV7-2 with TRBJ2-1; 7 nucleotides align to TRBD2. Germline loops: CDR1 SGHTA, CDR2 FQGNSA. This CDR3 spans 15 amino acids. Trimming removed 5 bases from V and 9 bases from J; junction bases left unmatched: 13. The CDR3 is CASSPGTNTRGEQFF. CDR3 coding DNA: TGTGCCAGCAGCCCCGGGACTAACACGCGGGGTGAGCAGTTCTTC. Looking up the rest from reference TRBV7-2 and TRBJ2-1 gives the full variable domain: GAGVSQSPSNKVTEKGKDVELRCDPISGHTALYWYRQSLGQGLEFLIYFQGNSAPDKSGLPSDRFSAERTGGSVSTLTIQRTQQEDSAVYLCASSPGTNTRGEQFFGPGTRLTVL.

The rearrangement uses TRBV20-1 and TRBJ1-1; D might be TRBD1 (5 bases). Trimming left V 6 bases short and J 6 bases short, with 14 bases between. The CDR3 runs 12 residues. CDR1 DFQATT and CDR2 SNEGSKA come from the germline V gene (reference sequence). The CDR3 loop is CSAAGTRPEAFF. The CDR3 nucleotides read TGCAGTGCCGCCGGGACCCGGCCTGAAGCTTTCTTT.

The V and J genes are TRBV2 and TRBJ2-1; 10 positions agree with TRBD2. This CDR3 spans 17 amino acids. Per germline, CDR1 SNHLY and CDR2 FYNNEI. The V and J ends lost 2 bases and 6 bases, in that order; junction bases with no gene match: 10. The CDR3 DNA is TGTGCCAGCAGTGAACGTGTTTTTCCTAGCGGGGGCAATGAGCAGTTCTTC. As protein: CASSERVFPSGGNEQFF.

In its sample, this clonotype was seen a few times. The genes are TRBV4-1 and TRBJ2-1; 12 bases map to TRBD2. Germline V lookup: CDR1 MGHRA, CDR2 YSYEKL. J lost 0 bases, V lost 5 bases, and 17 bases had no gene match. The CDR3 runs to 21 residues. CDR3 in DNA: TGCGCCAGCAGCGGACCAGGGTTGGGCCTAGCGGGGGGGGGCTCCTACAATGAGCAGTTCTTC. The encoded protein is CASSGPGLGLAGGGSYNEQFF.

This clonotype was detected a few times. DNA of the CDR3: TGTGCCAGCAGTTACTCGACGCGGGATATTCTTCTGTACGAGCAGTACTTC. Translating gives CASSYSTRDILLYEQYF. V usage is TRBV6-5 and J usage is TRBJ2-7, with D possibly TRBD2 on 6 matching bases. Germline assignment: CDR1 MNHEY and CDR2 SVGAGI. Deletions cut 0 bases from V and 4 bases from J, with 19 bases between. The CDR3 totals 17 residues.

V gene TRBV5-1 combines with J gene TRBJ2-2; D uncertain. Trimming removed 0 bases at V and 4 bases at J, with 7 bases between. The germline CDR1 and CDR2 sequences are SGHRS and YFSETQ. The CDR3 sequence is 14 residues long. CDR3 nucleotide sequence: TGCGCCAGCAGCTTGGCCGCGGTCACCGGGGAGCTGTTTTTT. Encoded protein: CASSLAAVTGELFF.

In its sample, this clonotype was seen many times. The chain is built from TRBV6-5 and TRBJ2-7, with 7 bases matching TRBD1. The CDR3 covers 15 residues. Germline V gene sequence: CDR1 MNHEY, CDR2 SVGAGI. V dropped 6 bases and J dropped 0; count of bases not matched to a gene: 8. CDR3 bases: TGTGCCAGCAGCCAAGGGACAGCTTACTCCTACGAGCAGTACTTC. The encoded protein is CASSQGTAYSYEQYF.

This clonotype was seen more than once but under ten times. The V gene is TRBV12-3 or TRBV12-4, the J gene TRBJ2-7; 9 positions match TRBD2. Trimming took 3 bases from V and 1 from J; bases not matched to a gene: 4. CDR3 length equals 15 residues. The CDR3 DNA follows: TGTGCCAGCAGTTTGATAGCGGGAGAATCCTACGAGCAGTACTTC. It yields the protein CASSLIAGESYEQYF.

This clonotype was seen many times. This chain connects TRBV4-2 to TRBJ2-3, with D possibly being TRBD2 (6 bases). The V gene lost 6 bases and the J gene lost 4 bases, with 14 bases spanning the gap. CDR3 length: 14 residues. From germline, CDR1 is LGHNA and CDR2 YNFKEQ. In nucleotides, the CDR3 is TGTGCCAGCAGGAGGGATAGGGAGGCAGATACGCAGTATTTT. Translating it yields CASRRDREADTQYF.

This clonotype occurred a few times. The chain recombines TRBV18 with TRBJ2-6; D is unclear. Germline values: CDR1 KGHSH, CDR2 LQKENI. The CDR3 is 14 amino acids. Deletions cut 3 bases from V and 4 bases from J, with 7 bases between. CDR3 residues: CASSPGLGANVLTF. The CDR3 nucleotides read TGTGCCAGCTCACCCGGCCTGGGGGCCAACGTCCTGACTTTC.

Many counts were recorded for this clonotype. The rearrangement uses TRBV20-1 and TRBJ2-5, with 7 bases aligning to TRBD1. The ends lost 0 bases at V and 4 bases at J; junction bases unmatched: 8. There are 15 residues in the CDR3. CDR1 DFQATT and CDR2 SNEGSKA come from the germline V gene (reference sequence). The CDR3 sequence is CSAREPYRGRETQYF. The CDR3 DNA reads TGCAGTGCTAGAGAACCTTACAGGGGAAGAGAGACCCAGTACTTC.

This clonotype was counted a few times. The chain joins TRBV4-1 to TRBJ1-6; 7 nucleotides agree with TRBD1. Germline-derived CDR1 and CDR2 are MGHRA and YSYEKL. This CDR3 region has 15 residues. V was clipped by 5 bases and J by 5 bases; unmatched bases: 6. The CDR3 loop reads CASSVGTVDNSPLHF. The CDR3 region has the DNA TGCGCCAGCAGCGTCGGGACAGTCGATAATTCACCCCTCCACTTT.

The chain combines TRBV5-1 with TRBJ2-7; D unclear. Trimming cost V 4 bases and J 0 bases, with 14 bases left between them. The CDR3 consists of 15 residues. Germline assignment: CDR1 SGHRS and CDR2 YFSETQ. CDR3 DNA: TGCGCCAGCAGCCCCCCGGCAGAAAGCTCCTACGAGCAGTACTTC. This sequence encodes CASSPPAESSYEQYF.

The genes are TRBV6-2 or TRBV6-3 and TRBJ2-2; 10 bases line up with TRBD1. The CDR3 loop spans 13 amino acids. Looked up from germline, CDR1 is MNHEY and CDR2 is SVGEGT. J lost 6 bases, V lost 8 bases, and 3 bases had no gene match. The CDR3 spells CASGTGEAGELFF. DNA for the CDR3: TGTGCCAGCGGGACAGGGGAGGCCGGGGAGCTGTTTTTT.

This clonotype showed up just a few times. V and J are TRBV5-1 and TRBJ2-3, with D tentatively TRBD2 (6 bases). CDR1 is SGHRS and CDR2 is YFSETQ in the germline V gene. Trimming left V 0 bases short and J 5 bases short, with 13 bases between. The CDR3 length is 15 residues. CDR3 loop: CASSLEPRGGDTQYF. The CDR3 DNA follows: TGCGCCAGCAGCTTGGAGCCGAGGGGAGGAGATACGCAGTATTTT.

This chain joins TRBV29-1 and TRBJ2-1, with 9 bases identical to TRBD1. J was trimmed by 3 bases and V by 6 bases; bases with no gene match: 9. The CDR3 has 15 residues. Germline lookup yields CDR1 SQVTM and CDR2 ANQGSEA. This CDR3 is CSVGTGLVNYNEQFF. The DNA of the CDR3 is TGCAGCGTGGGGACAGGGTTAGTTAACTACAATGAGCAGTTCTTC.

The rearrangement uses TRBV20-1 and TRBJ2-4; D is perhaps TRBD1 or TRBD2 (5 bases each). The CDR3 has 16 residues. The V end was cut by 5 bases, the J end by 1 base, with 18 bases between. The germline CDR1 and CDR2 sequences are DFQATT and SNEGSKA (reference sequence). The CDR3 coding sequence is TGCAGTGCTTCCCGGAAAGGGGCTAGCGCCAAAAACATTCAGTACTTC. Encoded protein: CSASRKGASAKNIQYF.

This clonotype was detected only once. This chain connects TRBV7-9 to TRBJ1-2; TRBD1 aligns across 9 bases. There are 13 residues in the CDR3. The V gene end was trimmed by 5 bases and the J gene end by 5 bases; junction bases not matched to a gene: 3. Germline V lookup: CDR1 SEHNR, CDR2 FQNEAQ (reference sequence). CDR3 in DNA: TGTGCCAGCAGCGCTGGGACAGGGTATGGCTACACCTTC. It codes for CASSAGTGYGYTF. The full variable domain, rest sourced from reference TRBV7-9 and TRBJ1-2, is DTGVSQNPRHKITKRGQNVTFRCDPISEHNRLYWYRQTLGQGPEFLTYFQNEAQLEKSRLLSDRFSAERPKGSFSTLEIQRTEQGDSAMYLCASSAGTGYGYTFGSGTRLTVV.

The genes are TRBV12-3 or TRBV12-4 and TRBJ2-1, with D perhaps matching TRBD1 (5 bases). Trimming removed 5 bases from V and 6 bases from J, with 17 bases in between. This CDR3 has 15 residues. CDR3 loop: CASSPVGPQGNEQFF. CDR3 DNA: TGTGCCAGCAGTCCAGTGGGGCCGCAAGGCAATGAGCAGTTCTTC.

This clonotype was observed a few times. The J gene is TRBJ2-7, the V gene TRBV12-3 or TRBV12-4, with TRBD1 matching over 9 bases. There are 13 residues in the CDR3. V dropped 4 bases and J dropped 3; count of bases not matched to a gene: 1. The DNA of the CDR3 is TGTGCCAGCAGTTGGGACAGGGTCTACGAGCAGTACTTC. This encodes CASSWDRVYEQYF.

This sequence joins TRBV15 and TRBJ1-1; D gene uncertain. Germline CDR1 reads LNHNV; CDR2 reads YYDKDF (reference sequence). This CDR3 spans 15 amino acids. The V gene lost 0 bases and the J gene lost 11 bases, with 19 bases spanning the gap. CDR3 region: CATSRDIFRELGAFF. CDR3 DNA: TGTGCCACCAGCAGAGATATCTTCCGGGAGCTCGGTGCTTTCTTT.

This clonotype showed up just a few times. The gene calls are TRBV9 and TRBJ1-6; D gene ambiguous. The V gene lost 0 bases and the J gene lost 5 bases, with 12 bases spanning the gap. The germline CDR1 and CDR2 sequences are SGDLS and YYNGEE. There are 16 residues in the CDR3. CDR3 in DNA: TGTGCCAGCAGCGTAGGAGGAATCAGGAATAATTCACCCCTCCACTTT. It yields the protein CASSVGGIRNNSPLHF. The variable domain in full, completed from reference TRBV9 and TRBJ1-6, reads DSGVTQTPKHLITATGQRVTLRCSPRSGDLSVYWYQQSLDQGLQFLIQYYNGEERAKGNILERFSAQQFPDLHSELNLSSLELGDSALYFCASSVGGIRNNSPLHFGNGTRLTVT.

Regarding this clonotype: A junction boundary mismatches the germline segment, possibly from a read error. This chain links TRBV7-7 with TRBJ2-2; 7 positions match TRBD2. The CDR3 is 14 residues long. From germline, CDR1 is SSHAT and CDR2 FNYEAQ (reference sequence). This CDR3 reads CASSSRGGSGELFF. The CDR3 DNA reads as TGTGCTAGCAGCTCAAGGGGAGGGAGCGGGGAGCTGTTTTTT.

This clonotype showed up just a few times. The rearrangement joins TRBV21-1 to TRBJ2-4; the table's D call, TRBD1, has no DNA check behind it. TRBV21-1 is a documented pseudogene. The CDR3 spans 15 residues. CDR3 amino acids: CASSTGQGWKNIQYF. Written as DNA, the CDR3 is TGTGCCAGCAGCACTGGACAGGGCTGGAAAAACATTCAGTACTTC.

In its sample, this clonotype was seen many times. The rearrangement joins TRBV20-1 to TRBJ2-3; perhaps TRBD1 as D (6 bases). There are 15 residues in the CDR3. Trimming stripped 0 bases from V and 4 bases from J, with 14 bases between. Germline lookup yields CDR1 DFQATT and CDR2 SNEGSKA (reference sequence). The CDR3 reads CSARDQARGADTQYF. In nucleotides, the CDR3 is TGCAGTGCTAGAGATCAGGCCAGGGGTGCAGATACGCAGTATTTT.

This clonotype was detected only a few times. This chain uses TRBV5-6 with TRBJ1-4; D may be TRBD1 (5 bases). The CDR3 length is 16 residues. The germline V gene has CDR1 SGHDT and CDR2 YYEEEE. Deletions cut 2 bases from V and 0 bases from J, with 11 bases between. The CDR3 coding sequence is TGTGCCAGCAGCTTTCCAGGGTCTGCAACTAATGAAAAACTGTTTTTT. It is translated as CASSFPGSATNEKLFF. Together with reference TRBV5-6 and TRBJ1-4, the CDR3 gives the full variable domain: DAGVTQSPTHLIKTRGQQVTLRCSPKSGHDTVSWYQQALGQGPQFIFQYYEEEERQRGNFPDRFSGHQFPNYSSELNVNALLLGDSALYLCASSFPGSATNEKLFFGSGTQLSVL.

This clonotype was seen only a few times. The chain links TRBV20-1 to TRBJ1-1; D unresolved. Germline CDR1 reads DFQATT; CDR2 reads SNEGSKA (reference sequence). There are 13 residues in the CDR3. Trimming left V 1 base short and J 1 base short, with 7 bases between. The CDR3 is CSARGRWNTEAFF. The DNA of the CDR3 is TGCAGTGCTAGAGGGAGGTGGAACACTGAAGCTTTCTTT.